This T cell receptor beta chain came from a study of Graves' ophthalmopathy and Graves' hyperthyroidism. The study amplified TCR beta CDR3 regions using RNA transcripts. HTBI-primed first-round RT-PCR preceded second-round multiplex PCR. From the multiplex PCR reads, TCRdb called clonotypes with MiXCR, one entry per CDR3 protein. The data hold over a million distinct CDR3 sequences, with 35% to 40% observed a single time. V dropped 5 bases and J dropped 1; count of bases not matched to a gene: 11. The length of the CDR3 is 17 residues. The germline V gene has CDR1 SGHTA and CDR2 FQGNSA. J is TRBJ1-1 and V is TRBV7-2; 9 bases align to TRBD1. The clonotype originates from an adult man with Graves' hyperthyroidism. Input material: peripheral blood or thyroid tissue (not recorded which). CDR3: CASSGGGTGRGNTEAFF. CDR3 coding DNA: TGTGCCAGCAGCGGTGGCGGGACAGGGAGGGGGAACACTGAAGCTTTCTTT.